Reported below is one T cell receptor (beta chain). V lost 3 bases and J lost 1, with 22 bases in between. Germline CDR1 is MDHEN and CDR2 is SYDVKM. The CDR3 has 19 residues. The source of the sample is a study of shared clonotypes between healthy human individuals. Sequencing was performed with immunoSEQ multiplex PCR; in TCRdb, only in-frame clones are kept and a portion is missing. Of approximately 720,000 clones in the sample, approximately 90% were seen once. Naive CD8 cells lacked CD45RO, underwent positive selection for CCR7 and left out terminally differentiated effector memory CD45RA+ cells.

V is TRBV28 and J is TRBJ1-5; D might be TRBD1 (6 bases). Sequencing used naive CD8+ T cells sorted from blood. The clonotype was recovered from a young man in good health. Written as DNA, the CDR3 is TGTGCCAGCAGTTTTAATATTGGCGGGGGCCCCGAGAGCAATCAGCCCCAGCATTTT. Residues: CASSFNIGGGPESNQPQHF.